Sequencing of this TCR beta chain was carried out in a study of T cells after yellow fever vaccination. The study, taken as a whole, reports: Abundant clonotypes from the bulk population could have been carried over as contaminants into FACS-sorted repertoires.

TCRdb redid the calling of the 5' RACE reads with MiXCR, one entry per CDR3 protein. The table includes a few hundred thousand distinct CDR3 sequences, over 4% detected once. There are a few counts of this clonotype. As yet, its antigen is unknown. Here the sequenced sample was PBMCs, taken 5 days after the yellow fever booster vaccination. The origin of this receptor is a man aged 18-30 years who received the YFV17D yellow fever vaccine.

The CDR3 protein is CASSRRDVGYNEQFF. The CDR3 DNA reads as TGTGCCAGCAGCCGCCGGGACGTGGGCTACAATGAGCAGTTCTTC. The chain joins TRBV11-3 to TRBJ2-1; D is tentatively TRBD1 or TRBD2 (5 bases each). The CDR3 covers 15 residues. The V gene lost 5 bases and the J gene lost 3 bases, with 14 bases spanning the gap. From germline, CDR1 is SGHNT and CDR2 YENEEA.